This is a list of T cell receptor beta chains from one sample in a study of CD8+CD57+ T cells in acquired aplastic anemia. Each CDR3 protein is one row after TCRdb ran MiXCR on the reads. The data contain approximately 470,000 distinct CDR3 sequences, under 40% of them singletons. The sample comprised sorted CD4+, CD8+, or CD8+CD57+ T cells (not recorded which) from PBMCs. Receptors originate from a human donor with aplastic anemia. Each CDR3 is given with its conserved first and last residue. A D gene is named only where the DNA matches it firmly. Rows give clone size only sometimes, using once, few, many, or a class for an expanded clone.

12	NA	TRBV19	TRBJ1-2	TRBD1	TGTGCCTGGGACAGGGGTCCCTATGGCTACACCTTC	CAWDRGPYGYTF
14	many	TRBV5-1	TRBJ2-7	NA	TGCGCCAGCAGCTACGGGACGGGATCCTACGAGCAGTACTTC	CASSYGTGSYEQYF
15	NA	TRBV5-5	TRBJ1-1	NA	TGTGCCAGCAGCTTGGCTTTCGGCGCGGGCACTGAAGCTTTCTTT	CASSLAFGAGTEAFF
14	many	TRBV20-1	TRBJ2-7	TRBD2	TGCAGTGCTAGGTTGGCTAGCGGGGCCTACGAGCAGTACTTC	CSARLASGAYEQYF
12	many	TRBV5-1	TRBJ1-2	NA	TGCGCCAGCAGCTTCGACGACTATGGCTACACCTTC	CASSFDDYGYTF
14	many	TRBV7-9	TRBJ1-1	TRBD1	TGTGCCAGCAGTTCGGACAGGAAGGGCACTGAAGCTTTCTTT	CASSSDRKGTEAFF
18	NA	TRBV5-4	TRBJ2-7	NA	TGTGCCAGCAGCTTTCACGGAGGAGCGGGTACGCTAACCTACGAGCAGTACTTC	CASSFHGGAGTLTYEQYF
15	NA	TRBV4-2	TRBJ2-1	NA	TGTGCCAGCAGCCAAGGACGCGGGATGTACAATGAGCAGTTCTTC	CASSQGRGMYNEQFF
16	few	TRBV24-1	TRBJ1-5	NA	TGTGCCAGCAGACCCAACGGCGCGGGGGGCAATCAGCCCCAGCATTTT	CASRPNGAGGNQPQHF
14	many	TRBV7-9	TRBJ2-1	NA	TGTGCCAGCAGCTTAGATTTTGGGTTCAGTGAGCAGTTCTTC	CASSLDFGFSEQFF
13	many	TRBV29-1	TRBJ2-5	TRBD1	TGCAGCGTTACGACCCAGGGGGTGGAGACCCAGTACTTC	CSVTTQGVETQYF
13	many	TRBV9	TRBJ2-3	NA	TGTGCCAGCAGCGTAGAAGGGGACGGAATGCAGTATTTT	CASSVEGDGMQYF